Included here is one T cell receptor (beta chain) sequence, with context. The repertoire was sequenced with immunoSEQ multiplex PCR; TCRdb's copy has only in-frame clones and lacks some. There are tens of thousands of clones in the sample; roughly 88% occur only once, and roughly 2% lies in the top ten. This sample was included in a study of blood T cell repertoires in COVID-19. V dropped 6 bases and J dropped 9 bases, with 17 bases sitting between them. The germline CDR1 and CDR2 sequences are MNHNY and SVGAGI (reference sequence). This CDR3 comprises 13 residues. The sample taken for sequencing was peripheral blood. The chain employs TRBV6-6 and TRBJ1-1; D is possibly TRBD1 (5 bases). The source of this sequence is a man aged 25-45 years with acute or convalescent COVID-19. The CDR3 DNA reads as TGTGCCAGCAGCCGGGACGCGGGATCTCAAGCTTTCTTT. Protein product: CASSRDAGSQAFF.